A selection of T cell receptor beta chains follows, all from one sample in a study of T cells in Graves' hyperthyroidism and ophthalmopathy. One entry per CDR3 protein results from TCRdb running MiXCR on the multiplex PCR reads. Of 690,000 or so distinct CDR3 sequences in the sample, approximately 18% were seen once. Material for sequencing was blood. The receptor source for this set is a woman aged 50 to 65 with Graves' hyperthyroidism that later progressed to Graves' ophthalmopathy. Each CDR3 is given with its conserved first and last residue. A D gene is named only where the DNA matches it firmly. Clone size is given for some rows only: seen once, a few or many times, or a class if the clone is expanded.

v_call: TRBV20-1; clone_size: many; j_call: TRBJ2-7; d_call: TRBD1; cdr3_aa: CSASVPTGTGGYEQYF; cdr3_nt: TGCAGTGCTAGTGTCCCAACCGGGACAGGGGGCTACGAGCAGTACTTC
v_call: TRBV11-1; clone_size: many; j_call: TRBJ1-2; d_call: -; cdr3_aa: CASSHGPEHGYTF; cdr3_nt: TGTGCCAGCAGCCATGGGCCTGAGCATGGCTACACCTTC
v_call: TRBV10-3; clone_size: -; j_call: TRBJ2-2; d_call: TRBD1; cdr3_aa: CAISENLGQGGTGELFF; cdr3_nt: TGTGCCATCAGTGAGAACCTGGGACAGGGGGGCACCGGGGAGCTGTTTTTT
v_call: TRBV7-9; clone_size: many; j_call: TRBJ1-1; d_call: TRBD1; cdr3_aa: CASSDRANTEAFF; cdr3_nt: TGTGCCAGCAGCGACAGGGCGAACACTGAAGCTTTCTTT
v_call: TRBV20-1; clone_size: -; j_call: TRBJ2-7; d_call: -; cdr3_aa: CSARNPTSYEQYF; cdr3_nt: TGCAGTGCTAGAAACCCGACCTCCTACGAGCAGTACTTC
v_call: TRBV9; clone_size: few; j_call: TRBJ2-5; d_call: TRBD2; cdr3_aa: CASSTRTSGGPQETQYF; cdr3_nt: TGTGCCAGCAGCACCCGGACTAGCGGGGGACCACAAGAGACCCAGTACTTC
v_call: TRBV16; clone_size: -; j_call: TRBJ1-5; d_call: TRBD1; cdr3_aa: CASSQRGQVYSNQPQHF; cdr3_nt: TGTGCCAGCAGCCAAAGGGGACAGGTTTATAGCAATCAGCCCCAGCATTTT
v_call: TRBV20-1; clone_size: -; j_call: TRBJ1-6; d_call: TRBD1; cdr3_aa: CSARDQGTGANSPLHF; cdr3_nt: TGCAGTGCTAGAGATCAGGGGACAGGGGCTAATTCACCCCTCCACTTT
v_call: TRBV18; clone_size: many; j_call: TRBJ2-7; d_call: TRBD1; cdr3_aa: CASSPSRGKNEQYF; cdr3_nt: TGTGCCAGCTCACCAAGCAGGGGGAAAAACGAGCAGTACTTC
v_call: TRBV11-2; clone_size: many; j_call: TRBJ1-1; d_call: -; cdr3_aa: CASSLVPGQPPEAFF; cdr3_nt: TGTGCCAGCAGCTTAGTTCCAGGGCAGCCTCCTGAAGCTTTCTTT
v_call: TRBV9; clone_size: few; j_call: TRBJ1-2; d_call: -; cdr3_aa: CASSEEVDYGYTF; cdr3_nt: TGTGCCAGCAGCGAGGAGGTCGACTATGGCTACACCTTC
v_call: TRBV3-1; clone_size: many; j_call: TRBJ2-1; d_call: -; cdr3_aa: CASSPGPGGVSYNEQFF; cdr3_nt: TGTGCCAGCAGCCCCGGGCCTGGGGGCGTGAGCTACAATGAGCAGTTCTTC
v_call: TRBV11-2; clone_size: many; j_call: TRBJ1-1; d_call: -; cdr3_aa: CASSLARGHTEAFF; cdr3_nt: TGTGCCAGCAGCTTAGCCCGGGGGCACACTGAAGCTTTCTTT
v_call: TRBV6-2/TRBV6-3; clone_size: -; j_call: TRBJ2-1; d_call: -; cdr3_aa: CASSYSVADNEQFF; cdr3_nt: TGTGCCAGCAGTTACTCGGTAGCGGACAATGAGCAGTTCTTC
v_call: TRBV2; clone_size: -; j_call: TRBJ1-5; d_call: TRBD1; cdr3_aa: CASRGTGDLGNQPQHF; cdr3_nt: TGTGCCAGCAGAGGGACAGGGGATCTGGGCAATCAGCCCCAGCATTTT
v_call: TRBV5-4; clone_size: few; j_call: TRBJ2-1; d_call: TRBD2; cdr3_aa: CASSLEGLAGWHEQFF; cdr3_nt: TGTGCCAGCAGCTTGGAAGGACTAGCGGGGTGGCATGAGCAGTTCTTC
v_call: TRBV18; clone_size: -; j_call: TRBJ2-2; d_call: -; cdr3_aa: CASSPPMYTGELFF; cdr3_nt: TGTGCCAGCTCACCACCGATGTACACCGGGGAGCTGTTTTTT
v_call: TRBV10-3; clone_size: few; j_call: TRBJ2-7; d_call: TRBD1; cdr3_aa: CAISGGQGSSNGQYF; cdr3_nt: TGTGCCATCAGTGGGGGACAGGGATCTTCCAACGGGCAGTACTTC
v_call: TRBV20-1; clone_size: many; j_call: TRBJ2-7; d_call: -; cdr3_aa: CSARDPLPYYEQYF; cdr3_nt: TGCAGTGCTAGAGATCCCCTCCCCTACTACGAGCAGTACTTC
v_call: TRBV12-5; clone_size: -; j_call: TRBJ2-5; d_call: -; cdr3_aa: CASGLVLGGARETQYF; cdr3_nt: TGTGCTAGTGGTTTGGTACTTGGGGGGGCTCGAGAGACCCAGTACTTC
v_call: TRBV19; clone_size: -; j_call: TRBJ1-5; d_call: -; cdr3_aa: CASSTGLRSNQPQHF; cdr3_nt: TGTGCCAGTAGTACCGGACTAAGGAGCAATCAGCCCCAGCATTTT
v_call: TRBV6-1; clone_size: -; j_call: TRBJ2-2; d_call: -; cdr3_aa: CASTKDQTNTGELFF; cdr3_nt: TGTGCTAGCACTAAGGATCAAACGAACACCGGGGAGCTGTTTTTT
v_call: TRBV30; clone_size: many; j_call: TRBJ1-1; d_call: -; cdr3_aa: CAWRSIGMNTEAFF; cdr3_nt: TGTGCCTGGAGGTCCATTGGCATGAACACTGAAGCTTTCTTT
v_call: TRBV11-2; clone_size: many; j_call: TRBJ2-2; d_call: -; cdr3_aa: CASSTQGAGELFF; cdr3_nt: TGTGCCAGCAGCACACAGGGTGCCGGGGAGCTGTTTTTT
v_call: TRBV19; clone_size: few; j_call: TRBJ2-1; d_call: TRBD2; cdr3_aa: CASSRRVTGTSSNEQFF; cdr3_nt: TGTGCCAGTAGTAGAAGGGTCACCGGGACTAGTTCCAATGAGCAGTTCTTC